This is a list of T cell receptor beta chains from one sample in a study of TIL therapy for anti-PD-1-resistant metastatic lung cancer. Only in-frame clones appear in the TCRdb table, and some are missing; sequencing was by immunoSEQ multiplex PCR. The table lists tens of thousands of clones, roughly 72% of them singletons. Sequences were derived from tumor tissue, sampled at baseline. These TCRs come from a person aged 25 to 80 with non-small cell lung cancer. Both conserved end residues are part of each CDR3. D genes are given only for firm matches. Clone sizes are given selectively: once, few, many, or a class where the clone is expanded.

D	V	J	size	CDR3	DNA
NA	TRBV7-9	TRBJ2-7	NA	CASSLVPIGEQYF	TGTGCCAGCAGCTTAGTACCAATCGGCGAGCAGTACTTC
NA	TRBV27	TRBJ2-5	NA	CASSFTGLWIETQYF	TGTGCCAGCAGTTTCACAGGGTTGTGGATTGAGACCCAGTACTTC
TRBD1	TRBV6-5	TRBJ1-3	NA	CASSRDRAGNTIYF	TGTGCCAGCAGTCGGGACAGGGCCGGAAACACCATATATTTT
TRBD1	TRBV2	TRBJ1-1	NA	CASSEKSRGWTEAFF	TGTGCCAGCAGTGAAAAAAGCAGGGGGTGGACTGAAGCTTTCTTT
NA	TRBV4-1	TRBJ2-7	NA	CASSQEVSYEQYF	TGCGCCAGCAGCCAAGAGGTCAGCTACGAGCAGTACTTC
NA	TRBV18	TRBJ2-7	NA	CASSPRGSYEQYF	TGTGCCAGCTCACCTAGAGGATCCTACGAGCAGTACTTC
NA	TRBV7-9	TRBJ2-3	once	CASSWELIGGSTDTQYF	TGTGCCAGCAGCTGGGAGCTGATTGGCGGGAGCACAGATACGCAGTATTTT
NA	TRBV11-3	TRBJ2-7	NA	CASRATGSYEQYF	TGTGCCAGCAGGGCGACAGGTTCCTACGAGCAGTACTTC
NA	TRBV6-4	TRBJ1-2	few	CASTMIFRGYTF	TGTGCCAGCACCATGATCTTCCGTGGCTACACCTTC
NA	TRBV5-6	TRBJ1-2	NA	CASSRTGVRYGYTF	TGTGCCAGCAGCCGAACGGGGGTTAGGTATGGCTACACCTTC
NA	TRBV6-5	TRBJ1-1	NA	CASSQSGNEAFF	TGTGCCAGCAGCCAATCGGGAAATGAAGCTTTCTTT
NA	TRBV5-1	TRBJ2-2	NA	CASCTGNTGELFF	TGCGCCAGCTGCACAGGGAACACCGGGGAGCTGTTTTTT
TRBD1	TRBV5-1	TRBJ2-7	NA	CASSVDRGVHEQYF	TGCGCCAGCAGCGTCGACAGGGGCGTCCACGAGCAGTACTTC
NA	TRBV7-2	TRBJ1-1	NA	CASSLSSWGALYAFF	TGTGCCAGCAGCTTAAGTTCGTGGGGGGCCTTGTATGCTTTCTTT
TRBD2	TRBV6-8	TRBJ2-7	NA	CASSPTEPGASGGPYEQYF	TGTGCCAGCAGCCCAACAGAACCGGGGGCTAGCGGGGGGCCCTACGAGCAGTACTTC
TRBD2	TRBV5-1	TRBJ2-3	NA	CASSSLGTSGSLTPTDTQYF	TGCGCCAGCAGCTCCCTCGGGACTAGCGGGTCCCTCACCCCTACAGATACGCAGTATTTT
NA	TRBV2	TRBJ1-3	few	CASSEGGNTIYF	TGTGCCAGCAGTGAAGGGGGAAACACCATATATTTT
TRBD2	TRBV6-1	TRBJ2-3	NA	CASSAGLITDTQYF	TGTGCCAGCAGCGCGGGACTAATCACAGATACGCAGTATTTT
TRBD2	TRBV10-3	TRBJ2-7	NA	CAIRPLAGGPYEQYF	TGTGCCATCAGACCCTTAGCGGGGGGGCCATACGAGCAGTACTTC
NA	TRBV4-1	TRBJ2-3	NA	CASSPDTDTQYF	TGCGCCAGCAGCCCGGACACAGATACGCAGTATTTT
TRBD2	TRBV19	TRBJ2-1	NA	CASTLRGAGAYNEQFF	TGTGCCAGTACCCTCAGAGGAGCGGGGGCCTACAATGAGCAGTTCTTC
TRBD1	TRBV27	TRBJ1-5	NA	CASSFPGTGENQPQHF	TGTGCCAGCAGTTTCCCCGGGACAGGAGAAAATCAGCCCCAGCATTTT
TRBD1	TRBV7-4	TRBJ1-5	NA	CASSLKGANQPQHF	TGTGCCAGCAGCTTGAAGGGGGCGAATCAGCCCCAGCATTTT
TRBD2	TRBV5-1	TRBJ2-3	NA	CASSLRLAGGPGTDTQYF	TGCGCCAGCAGCTTGAGGCTAGCGGGGGGGCCGGGCACAGATACGCAGTATTTT
NA	TRBV13	TRBJ2-1	NA	CASIFGGGGSHEQFF	TGTGCCAGCATCTTCGGCGGAGGGGGGTCGCATGAGCAGTTCTTC
TRBD2	TRBV18	TRBJ2-2	NA	CASSTGLAANTGELFF	TGTGCCAGCTCAACGGGACTAGCGGCGAACACCGGGGAGCTGTTTTTT
NA	TRBV4-3	TRBJ2-1	NA	CASSQDLPGLGATFF	TGCGCCAGCAGCCAAGATCTTCCGGGATTGGGGGCGACGTTCTTC
TRBD1	TRBV7-2	TRBJ1-1	few	CASTISSRGVNTEAFF	TGTGCCAGCACCATTAGTTCCAGGGGGGTGAACACTGAAGCTTTCTTT
NA	TRBV9	TRBJ1-1	NA	CASSPREGRALRTEAFF	TGTGCCAGCAGCCCTCGGGAAGGTCGGGCTTTGAGAACTGAAGCTTTCTTT
NA	TRBV11-3	TRBJ2-1	NA	CASSRTRDSEQFF	TGTGCCAGCAGCCGAACCCGGGACTCAGAGCAGTTCTTC
TRBD1	TRBV13	TRBJ1-2	NA	CASSPTTGVPTHYGYTF	TGTGCCAGCAGCCCTACAACAGGGGTCCCTACCCACTATGGCTACACCTTC
NA	TRBV6-4	TRBJ2-3	NA	CASSEGSGSTDTQYF	TGTGCCAGCAGTGAGGGGTCGGGAAGCACAGATACGCAGTATTTT
NA	TRBV2	TRBJ1-6	few	CANDDRGYNSPLHF	TGTGCCAACGACGACAGAGGATATAATTCACCCCTCCACTTT
NA	TRBV6-5	TRBJ1-6	few	CASSQDAYNSPLHF	TGTGCCAGCAGCCAGGACGCTTATAATTCACCCCTCCACTTT
TRBD2	TRBV28	TRBJ2-7	NA	CASAAGAVEQYF	TGTGCCAGCGCAGCGGGGGCCGTCGAGCAGTACTTC
NA	TRBV21-1	TRBJ2-6	NA	CARRDRRYSRANVLTF	TGTGCCAGGAGGGACAGGCGATATTCCCGGGCCAACGTCCTGACTTTC
TRBD2	TRBV9	TRBJ2-3	NA	CASSGNSGGSTAQYF	TGTGCCAGCAGCGGGAATAGCGGGGGGTCTACGGCGCAGTATTTT
TRBD2	TRBV6-5	TRBJ2-5	once	CASSYPTAGEGETQYF	TGTGCCAGCAGTTACCCCACCGCGGGGGAGGGGGAGACCCAGTACTTC
TRBD1	TRBV9	TRBJ2-5	once	CASSVAPGGGETQYF	TGTGCCAGCAGCGTAGCTCCAGGGGGCGGGGAGACCCAGTACTTC
TRBD2	TRBV4-3	TRBJ2-3	NA	CASSSGSGGSTDTQYF	TGCGCCAGCAGCTCAGGGAGCGGGGGGAGCACAGATACGCAGTATTTT
TRBD1	TRBV2	TRBJ2-5	NA	CVSEQGMETQYF	TGTGTCAGCGAACAGGGGATGGAGACCCAGTACTTC
NA	TRBV28	TRBJ2-7	once	CASTLGPGGSYEQYF	TGTGCCAGCACCCTGGGCCCCGGTGGGAGCTACGAGCAGTACTTC
NA	TRBV27	TRBJ1-4	NA	CASSPGTNPTGEKLFF	TGTGCCAGCAGTCCCGGGACAAACCCCACAGGGGAAAAACTGTTTTTT
TRBD1	TRBV10-3	TRBJ1-3	once	CAIGTGTVPAGNTIYF	TGTGCCATCGGAACCGGGACAGTCCCCGCTGGAAACACCATATATTTT
NA	TRBV29-1	TRBJ1-4	NA	CSVGKGQRVNEKLFF	TGCAGCGTGGGAAAGGGGCAAAGAGTAAATGAAAAACTGTTTTTT